Listed below are T cell receptor beta chains from one sample, sequenced in a study of blood T cells in healthy people across ages. MiXCR, run by TCRdb on the 5' RACE reads, gives a single entry per CDR3 protein. This table holds fewer than 1,000,000 distinct CDR3 sequences, under 55% found once. The specimen sequenced was blood. Every receptor here comes from a man in his fifties or sixties in good health. Both conserved end residues are trimmed from each CDR3.

TRBJ2-2,TRBV6-2/TRBV6-3,ASRGANTGELF
TRBJ1-1,TRBV27,ASSPWTGGVNTEAF
TRBJ1-6,TRBV4-2,ASSQAAGLRDSPLH
TRBJ1-5,TRBV20-1,SARVQGGGQPQH
TRBJ2-5,TRBV2,ASSEGEGGTRETQY
TRBJ2-7,TRBV3-1,ASSLTGAGSEQY
TRBJ1-2,TRBV11-3,ASSLQGARSTYGYT
TRBJ2-7,TRBV7-2,ASSLERGVPYEQY
-,TRBV7-2,ASSRSGCEQY
TRBJ2-7,TRBV6-2/TRBV6-3,AQHWAPYEQY
TRBJ2-2,TRBV24-1,ATSDPGQENTGELF
-,TRBV29-1,SGTGRGAQETQY
TRBJ1-1,TRBV27,ASSLARALGEAF
TRBJ2-1,TRBV6-5,ASKKGLAGTNEQF
TRBJ2-5,TRBV11-2,ASSFLGTAGETQY
TRBJ2-1,TRBV18,ASSPRLQRGYNEQF
TRBJ2-5,TRBV29-1,SVEGSGVSETQY
TRBJ2-6,TRBV10-3,AISLDRDTTGANVLT
TRBJ2-7,TRBV7-9,ASIEEGGSSYEQY
TRBJ2-4,TRBV4-3,ASSQGGRDRPY
TRBJ1-6,TRBV7-2,ASSYRGQNSPLH
TRBJ2-7,TRBV5-5,ASSLDRVFYEQY
TRBJ2-3,TRBV24-1,ATREGLADTQY
TRBJ1-2,TRBV6-2/TRBV6-3,ASSYSGTDGLYGYT
TRBJ1-1,TRBV12-3/TRBV12-4,ASSLIMGGTEAF
TRBJ2-1,TRBV11-3,ASSSSNEGYNEQF
TRBJ1-4,TRBV20-1,SASSTGPNEKLF
TRBJ2-2,TRBV10-3,ATGQGANTGELF
TRBJ1-5,TRBV20-1,SAQTGRQNQPQH
TRBJ2-7,TRBV2,ASRDIQGRGDEQY
TRBJ2-7,TRBV6-2/TRBV6-3,ASSRDSRPPYEQY
TRBJ2-1,TRBV11-2,ASSTWTSGGLLRNEQF
TRBJ2-6,TRBV21-1,TSSISGANVLT
TRBJ2-4,TRBV11-2,ASSFGGVLAKNIQY
TRBJ2-2,TRBV27,ASFGTSGSDANTGELF
TRBJ2-1,TRBV20-1,SASTSGGTIYNEQF
TRBJ2-7,TRBV7-2,ASSSDRVGSYEQY
TRBJ1-6,TRBV5-1,ASSLTPLAGNSPLH
TRBJ2-3,TRBV3-1,ASSQAGGITDTQY
TRBJ2-7,TRBV7-2,ASSLGTRDRHYEQY
TRBJ2-7,TRBV7-2,ASSPRTGASEQY
TRBJ1-1,TRBV6-6,ASTTPGGTEAF
TRBJ2-1,TRBV6-6,ASSYTPTGTLAPKQF
TRBJ2-5,TRBV3-1,ASSNIGRNQETQY
TRBJ1-3,TRBV20-1,SASPGQTPGNTIY
TRBJ2-1,TRBV6-2/TRBV6-3,ASRVTRTTYNEQF
TRBJ2-3,TRBV28,ASSPPDKITDTQY
TRBJ1-5,TRBV4-1,ASSSQTPYSNQPQH
TRBJ2-5,TRBV6-2/TRBV6-3,ASLKGERRYQETQY
TRBJ2-1,TRBV10-3,AVSRAASPSYNEQF
TRBJ1-5,TRBV7-2,ASSLAAVQPQH
TRBJ1-5,TRBV10-3,AIRGREDQPQH
TRBJ2-7,TRBV6-1,ASSDRGRASYEQY
TRBJ2-7,TRBV28,ASSSATSGRTYEQY
-,TRBV7-9,ASSLPTIELDSSYNEQY